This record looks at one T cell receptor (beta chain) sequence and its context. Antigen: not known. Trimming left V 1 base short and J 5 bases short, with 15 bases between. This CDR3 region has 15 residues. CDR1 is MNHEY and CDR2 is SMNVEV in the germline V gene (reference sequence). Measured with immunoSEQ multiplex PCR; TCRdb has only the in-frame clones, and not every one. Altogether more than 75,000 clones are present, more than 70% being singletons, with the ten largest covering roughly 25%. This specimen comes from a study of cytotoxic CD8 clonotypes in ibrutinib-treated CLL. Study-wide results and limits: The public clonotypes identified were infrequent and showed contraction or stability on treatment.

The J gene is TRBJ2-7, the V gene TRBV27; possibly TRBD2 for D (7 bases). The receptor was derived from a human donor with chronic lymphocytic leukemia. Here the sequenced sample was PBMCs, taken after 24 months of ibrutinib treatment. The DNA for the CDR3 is TGTGCCAGCAGTTTATTAGGAGGGGGAGGGGACGAGCAGTACTTC. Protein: CASSLLGGGGDEQYF.